This T cell receptor beta chain was sequenced for a study of blood T cells in healthy people across ages. For the study at large: Template switching retrieved approximately one barcoded beta molecule for each two T cells. Points from the study as a whole: Across samples, TCR beta diversity tracked strongly with naive T cell percentage. Diversity figures based on one million T cells were deemed too low.

Drawing of peripheral blood yielded about 9.6 milliliters from each donor. Note on this clonotype: Antigen unknown.

The CDR3 runs to 14 residues. After removal of 1 base from V and 12 bases from J, the junction contained 12 bases not matched to a gene. Germline V gene sequence: CDR1 MNHNS, CDR2 SASEGT. Alongside a J-beta primer mix, a sample-barcoded 5' primer served in a second PCR lasting about 7 to 12 cycles. TCRdb analysed the 5' RACE reads with MiXCR anew, one entry per CDR3 protein. The repertoire holds 650,000 to 1,000,000 distinct CDR3 sequences, around 50% seen once, with around 18% in the top ten. Sequenced: blood. V gene TRBV6-1 combines with J gene TRBJ2-7; 7 bases are a match to TRBD1. This receptor was taken from a man aged 80 or over in good health. CDR3 sequence reads: CASSEDHRGETRYF. CDR3 nucleotides: TGTGCCAGCAGTGAAGACCACAGGGGAGAGACCCGGTACTTC.